This TCR beta chain was retrieved from a study of T cells expressing NK-cell markers. It was by 5'RACE template switching with UMIs that TCR beta cDNA was made. After re-calling the 5' RACE reads, TCRdb lists one entry per CDR3 protein, DNA absent. The sample table sets out roughly 180,000 distinct CDR3 sequences. Details on this clonotype: What it recognizes is unknown.

Germline V gene lookup returns CDR1 SNHLY and CDR2 FYNNEI. This CDR3 contains 16 residues. Study-level findings and limits: The study left the HCMV specificity of expanded NKG2C+ T cell clones unresolved. Over 5 donors carried dominant NKG2C+ clonotypes that made up roughly 1.0-7.5% of their CD8+ T cells.

The receptor's source is a woman aged 18-69 years in good health. J is TRBJ2-1 and V is TRBV2; TCRdb designates TRBD2, a call that cannot be tested without DNA. Material for sequencing was blood T cells: a sorted CD56 or NKG2C T cell subset, CD4+ or CD8+ T cells, or bulk PBMC T cells (not recorded which). The CDR3: CASFFGLKLAFDEQFF.